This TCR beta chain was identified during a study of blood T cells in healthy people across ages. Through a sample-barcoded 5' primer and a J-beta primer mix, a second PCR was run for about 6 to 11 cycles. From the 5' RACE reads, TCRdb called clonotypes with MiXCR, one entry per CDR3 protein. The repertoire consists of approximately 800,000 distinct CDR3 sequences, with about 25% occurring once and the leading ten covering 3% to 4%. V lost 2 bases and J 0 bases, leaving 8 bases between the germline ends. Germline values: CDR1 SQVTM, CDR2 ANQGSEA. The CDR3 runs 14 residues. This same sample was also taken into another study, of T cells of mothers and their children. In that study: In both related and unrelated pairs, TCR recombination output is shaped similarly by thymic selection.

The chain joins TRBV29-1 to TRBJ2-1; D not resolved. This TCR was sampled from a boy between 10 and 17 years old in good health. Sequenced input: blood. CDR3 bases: TGCAGCGTTGAATATCGAAGCTCCTACAATGAGCAGTTCTTC. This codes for CSVEYRSSYNEQFF.